This T cell receptor (beta chain) stems from a study of blood T cells in healthy people across ages (dated by TCRdb to the mid-2010s). With regard to the full study: In model experiments, template switching captured roughly one uniquely barcoded TCR beta cDNA molecule for every two T cells. Using deep sequencing normalized with unique cDNA molecular identifiers, the study measured how TCR beta repertoire diversity changes with age. The donors were divided into four age groups: young (average roughly 15 years), middle-aged (about 40), aged (approximately 64) and long-lived (roughly 82). Donors of different ages were randomly distributed across sequencing lanes to avoid experimental bias. For two donors (one aged 18 to 29 and one aged 80 or older), the study analyzed two additional independent replicas of 1 million unique cDNA reads from the same blood draw.

Findings and caveats that apply to the study as a whole: Donor CMV infection status was unknown, potentially confounding age-related changes in expanded clonotypes. Estimates of total diversity from one million sequenced T cells were regarded as lower bounds and underestimates. As age increased, observed TCR beta diversity per million T cells dropped in a roughly linear way, and a significant reduction was already evident by age roughly 40. Compared with the aged group, the long-lived group had more naive CD4+ T cells, fewer expanded clones and increased TCR diversity, suggesting age selection. Because profiling used bulk unsorted PBMCs, naive and antigen-experienced compartments could not be compared conclusively. There was a strong correlation between observed TCR beta diversity and the percentage of naive T cells measured by flow cytometry.

In the germline V gene, CDR1 corresponds to SGHAT and CDR2 to FQNNGV. Trimming takes 6 bases off V and 11 bases off J; junction bases not matched to a gene: 11. Spanning cysteine to phenylalanine, the CDR3 consists of 15 amino acids. Left in the record is the CDR3 DNA by itself, 45 bases read in frame from the first base. With respect to this clonotype: Its binding antigen is unknown. No much larger clone exists at a distance of one base, and base qualities are not known.

Library preparation was by 5' RACE. A second PCR of roughly 7 to 12 cycles was run with a J-beta primer mix and a sample-barcoded 5' primer. A unique molecular identifier was introduced onto each TCR beta cDNA molecule by a template-switch 5' adaptor carrying 12 random nucleotides. Each sample yielded at least 2.5 million CDR3-containing paired-end reads. First-strand cDNA was synthesized from all RNA with the Mint cDNA synthesis kit, primed by a TRBC-specific oligonucleotide. After uracil-DNA glycosylase treatment, a first 18-cycle PCR used universal primers M1SS and BC2_uni_R on all cDNA. Regarding the original processing steps: Each sample was normalized by randomly selecting 1 million high-quality reads, each carrying a distinct molecular identifier. Reads with shared molecular identifiers were discarded instead of being binned into consensus sequences. MiTCR, with a Q25 quality threshold and the strictest error-elimination algorithm, was used for CDR3 identification, clonotype clustering and error correction. A nonparametric unseen species model with Euler transformation was used to estimate lower-bound total TCR beta diversity. TCRdb cleaned the public reads at Q25 with fastp, built clones with MiXCR and kept in-frame beta chains. Rows are unified per CDR3 protein, each entry keeping the most common DNA and genes. TCRdb's processing, not the authors', yielded these V and J calls. The sample table holds over 1,500,000 distinct CDR3 sequences, of which around 40% were seen once. Around 23% of the sample is taken by the ten largest.

Systemically healthy Caucasian individuals from Russia, roughly 40 in total and aged about 6 to 95 years, were included as donors. Roughly 11 milliliters of peripheral blood were drawn from each donor into EDTA-treated Vacutainer tubes. Ficoll-Paque density-gradient centrifugation was used to isolate PBMCs, with at least 6 million obtained per sample. Trizol reagent was used to extract total RNA from PBMCs, with at least 6 micrograms per sample. For every donor, flow cytometry on a PBMC aliquot measured the percentage of naive CD45RAhigh/CD27high T cells. The clonotype comes from a human donor in good health. The chain is encoded by TRBV11-2 joined to TRBJ1-6, and 9 bases in between align with TRBD1. The sequencing sample was made of blood. The nucleotide sequence reads as follows: TGTGCCAGCAGGAACACAGGGGGCCGGCGTCCACCCCTCCACTTT. Translated, it reads CASRNTGGRRPPLHF.